This TCR beta chain was sequenced during a study of blood T cell repertoires in COVID-19. Study details: The United States, Italy and Spain were the sources of the acute and convalescent COVID-19 samples. Sample material is recorded as cDNA or gDNA derived from T cells, B-cell-depleted T cells, or PBMCs.

Each participant's cohort was designated according to participant-reported clinical history. V lost 1 base to trimming and J lost 5 bases, with 14 bases between them. The germline V gene encodes CDR1 LGHNA and CDR2 YNFKEQ. The CDR3 is 15 amino acids. In the authors' workflow: Reference gene primers were amplified, and this amplification served to estimate nucleated cell counts. Some clones are missing from TCRdb's copy, which holds only in-frame ones; the method was immunoSEQ multiplex PCR. V and J calls and clone size are copied from that table; D and trimming were computed from the DNA. This table has around 280,000 clones, roughly 90% appearing once.

Sequencing used PBMCs or T cells enriched from blood (not recorded which). The J gene is TRBJ1-2, the V gene TRBV4-2, with a tentative D call TRBD1 (5 bases). The sequence was obtained from a woman under 30 with acute COVID-19. CDR3 DNA: TGTGCCAGCAGCCAAGGCGCGGGGGGGGGATATGGCTACACCTTC. It translates to CASSQGAGGGYGYTF.